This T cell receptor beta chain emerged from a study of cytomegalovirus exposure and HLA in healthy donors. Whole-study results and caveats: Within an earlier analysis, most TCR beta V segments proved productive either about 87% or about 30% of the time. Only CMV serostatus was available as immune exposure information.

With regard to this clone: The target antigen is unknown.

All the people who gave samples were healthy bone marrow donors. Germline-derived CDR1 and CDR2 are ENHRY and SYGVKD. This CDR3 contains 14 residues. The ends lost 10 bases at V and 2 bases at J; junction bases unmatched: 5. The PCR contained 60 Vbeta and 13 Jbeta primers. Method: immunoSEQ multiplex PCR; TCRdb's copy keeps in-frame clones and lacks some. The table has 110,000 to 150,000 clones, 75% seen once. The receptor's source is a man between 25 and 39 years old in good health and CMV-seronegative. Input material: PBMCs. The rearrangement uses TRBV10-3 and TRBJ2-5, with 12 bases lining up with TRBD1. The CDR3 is CASRDRGPQETQYF. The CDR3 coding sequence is TGTGCCAGCCGGGACAGGGGGCCTCAAGAGACCCAGTACTTC.